This TCR beta chain was found in a study of blood T cell repertoires in COVID-19. Study-wide background: The cDNA or gDNA used as material had been derived from T cells, B-cell-depleted T cells, or PBMCs.

The CDR3 extends over 13 amino acids. Germline CDR1 is SGHNT and CDR2 is YYREEE (reference sequence). Trimming cost V 4 bases and J 2 bases; bases outside gene matches: 1. Only a few counts were recorded for this clone. Sequenced by immunoSEQ multiplex PCR; TCRdb stores in-frame clones only, minus some. The table shows about 12,000 clones, with 72% occurring only once. This clonotype was obtained from a man aged 55 to 70 with COVID-19, enrolled during active disease. The V gene is TRBV5-4, the J gene TRBJ2-7, with 9 nucleotides matching TRBD1. The sequenced sample consisted of peripheral blood. CDR3: CASSRDRAYEQYF. CDR3 DNA sequence: TGTGCCAGCAGCAGGGACAGGGCCTACGAGCAGTACTTC.